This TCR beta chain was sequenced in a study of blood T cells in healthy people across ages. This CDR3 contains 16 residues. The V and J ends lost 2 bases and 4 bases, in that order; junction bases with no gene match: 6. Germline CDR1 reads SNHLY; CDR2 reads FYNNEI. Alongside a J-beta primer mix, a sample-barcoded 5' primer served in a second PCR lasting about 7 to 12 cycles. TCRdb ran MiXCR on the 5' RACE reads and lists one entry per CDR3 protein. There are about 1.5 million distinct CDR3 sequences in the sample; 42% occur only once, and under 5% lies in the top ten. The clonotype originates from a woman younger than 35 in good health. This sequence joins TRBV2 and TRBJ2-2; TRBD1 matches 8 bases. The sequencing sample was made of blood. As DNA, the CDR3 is TGTGCCAGCAGTGAAAAGGGCAGGGGGCGCACCGGGGAGCTGTTTTTT. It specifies CASSEKGRGRTGELFF.